The entry below describes one TCR beta chain. The antigen is not known. These data belong to a study of cytomegalovirus exposure and HLA in healthy donors. Study-wide results and limits: Some public TCRs appeared in many individuals, while most sequences were rare. Overall, roughly 160 TCR beta chains were annotated as cytomegalovirus-associated.

Primers for the PCR totalled 60 Vbeta and 13 Jbeta. Some clones are missing from TCRdb's copy, which holds only in-frame ones; the method was immunoSEQ multiplex PCR. The sample contains about 140,000 clones, roughly 74% of which appear only once. Whereas donors were nominally healthy upon sampling, unrecorded immune exposures were probable. The germline V gene encodes CDR1 MNHNS and CDR2 SASEGT. This CDR3 contains 14 residues. Trimming removed 5 bases from V and 6 bases from J; junction bases left unmatched: 4. This clonotype originated in a middle-aged man in good health and CMV-seronegative. This chain connects TRBV6-1 to TRBJ1-4; 9 nucleotides align to TRBD1. Sequencing was carried out using PBMCs. CDR3 in amino acids: CASSRTGVDEKLFF. The CDR3 DNA is TGTGCCAGCAGTAGGACAGGGGTCGATGAAAAACTGTTTTTT.